This TCR beta chain appears in the sequencing data of a study of CD8 T cells in acute hepatitis C reinfection. Clones were sequenced by immunoSEQ multiplex PCR, and TCRdb holds only the in-frame ones, with some missing. The sample yields tens of thousands of clones, approximately 85% seen once. Time point here: naive CD8 control sorted from an acute-time-point sample. Every 3 months, donors from a Montreal cohort of people who inject drugs were followed. The sequenced sample consisted of naive CD8+ T cells from PBMCs. The source of this sequence is a woman aged 18-35 years who spontaneously cleared hepatitis C infection.

The CDR3 region is CAWSGGVTDTQYF. In nucleotides, the CDR3 is TGTGCCTGGAGTGGGGGGGTCACAGATACGCAGTATTTT. The chain is built from TRBV30 and TRBJ2-3, with D perhaps TRBD2 (6 bases). This CDR3 comprises 13 residues. V lost 1 base and J 2 bases, leaving 7 bases between the germline ends. The germline V gene encodes CDR1 GTSNPN and CDR2 SVGIG (reference sequence).